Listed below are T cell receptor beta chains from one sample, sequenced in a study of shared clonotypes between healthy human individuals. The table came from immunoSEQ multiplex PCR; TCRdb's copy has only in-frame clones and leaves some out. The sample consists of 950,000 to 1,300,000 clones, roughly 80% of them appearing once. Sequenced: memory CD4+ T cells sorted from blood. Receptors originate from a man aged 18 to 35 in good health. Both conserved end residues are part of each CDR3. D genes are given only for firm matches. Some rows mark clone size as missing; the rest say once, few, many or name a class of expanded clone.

DNA: TGCAGCGTCCGCTTAGCCTTAGGACAGGGGTTGGATGAGCAGTTCTTC; CDR3: CSVRLALGQGLDEQFF; D: TRBD1; V: TRBV29-1; J: TRBJ2-1; size: NA
DNA: TGTGCCAGCAGCGGGACAGGGGGCAAAATAACTAATGAAAAACTGTTTTTT; CDR3: CASSGTGGKITNEKLFF; D: TRBD1; V: TRBV5-5; J: TRBJ1-4; size: NA
DNA: TGTGCCAGCAGCGTAGACCCCCTAAGCACAGATACGCAGTATTTT; CDR3: CASSVDPLSTDTQYF; D: NA; V: TRBV9; J: TRBJ2-3; size: few
DNA: TGTGCCAGCAGTTACTTGTCGGGCTACGAGCAGTACTTC; CDR3: CASSYLSGYEQYF; D: NA; V: TRBV6-5; J: TRBJ2-7; size: NA
DNA: TGTGCCAGCAGTTCGGGGGGGTTAGGGGCCGGGGAGCTGTTTTTT; CDR3: CASSSGGLGAGELFF; D: TRBD2; V: TRBV5-4; J: TRBJ2-2; size: NA
DNA: TGCAGCGTTGCACAGGGTGGCTACGAGCAGTACTTC; CDR3: CSVAQGGYEQYF; D: NA; V: TRBV29-1; J: TRBJ2-7; size: NA
DNA: TGTGCCAGCTCACCGCCTGACTCCACCGGGGAGCTGTTTTTT; CDR3: CASSPPDSTGELFF; D: NA; V: TRBV18; J: TRBJ2-2; size: NA
DNA: TGTGCCAGCAGCAACGGACAGCGAACCTACGAGCAGTACTTC; CDR3: CASSNGQRTYEQYF; D: NA; V: TRBV7-8; J: TRBJ2-7; size: few
DNA: TGTGCCATCAGTGATGTGAGCGGGAGGGGTAGCAATCAGCCCCAGCATTTT; CDR3: CAISDVSGRGSNQPQHF; D: NA; V: TRBV10-3; J: TRBJ1-5; size: few
DNA: TGTGCCAGCAGTCTACCGGGGCCTAGGCGGGAGAGAGACTGCGAGCAGTACTTC; CDR3: CASSLPGPRRERDCEQYF; D: TRBD2; V: TRBV27; J: TRBJ2-7; size: NA
DNA: TGTGCCAGCAGCTTACAGGGGCCACCCGGTGCGGAGTTCTTC; CDR3: CASSLQGPPGAEFF; D: NA; V: TRBV11-2; J: TRBJ2-1; size: NA
DNA: TGTGCCAGTATTACAGGGACAGCGAACACTGAAGCTTTCTTT; CDR3: CASITGTANTEAFF; D: TRBD1; V: TRBV19; J: TRBJ1-1; size: NA
DNA: TGTGCCTGGAGCCTGGGGTACACAGATACGCAGTATTTT; CDR3: CAWSLGYTDTQYF; D: NA; V: TRBV30; J: TRBJ2-3; size: NA
DNA: TGTGCCAGCAGCTGGGGGGGGCCCACAGATACGCAGTATTTT; CDR3: CASSWGGPTDTQYF; D: NA; V: TRBV5-4; J: TRBJ2-3; size: many
DNA: TGTGCCAGCAGTTCGGCCGGCCGTGGAAACACCATATATTTT; CDR3: CASSSAGRGNTIYF; D: NA; V: TRBV27; J: TRBJ1-3; size: once
DNA: TGTGCCACCCAAGAAGTGATCACTGAAGCTTTCTTT; CDR3: CATQEVITEAFF; D: NA; V: TRBV2; J: TRBJ1-1; size: few
DNA: TGTGCCAGTAGTGTCGCAGAGACCCAGTACTTC; CDR3: CASSVAETQYF; D: NA; V: TRBV19; J: TRBJ2-5; size: NA
DNA: TGTGCCAGCAGTACCATTCGGAGTAGGCTAACTGAAGCTTTCTTT; CDR3: CASSTIRSRLTEAFF; D: NA; V: TRBV6-5; J: TRBJ1-1; size: NA
DNA: TGTGCCTGGGCCCGTAATTGGGACTTAAGCCTAGCCCCCGTCTTC; CDR3: CAWARNWDLSLAPVF; D: NA; V: TRBV30; J: TRBJ2-1; size: NA
DNA: TGTGCCAGCAGCCTACTATGGGGCTCAACGCGGGATACGCAGTATTTT; CDR3: CASSLLWGSTRDTQYF; D: NA; V: TRBV9; J: TRBJ2-3; size: NA
DNA: TGTGCCAGCAGTTTAGGCCAGGTATCCGGCTACACCTTC; CDR3: CASSLGQVSGYTF; D: NA; V: TRBV28; J: TRBJ1-2; size: NA
DNA: TGTGCCAGCAGTTCAGGGGGGGATGGCTACACCTTC; CDR3: CASSSGGDGYTF; D: TRBD1; V: TRBV28; J: TRBJ1-2; size: NA
DNA: TGTGCCAGCAGTTACACCAATCAGCCCCAGCATTTT; CDR3: CASSYTNQPQHF; D: NA; V: TRBV28; J: TRBJ1-5; size: NA
DNA: TGCGCCAGCAGTCAGGAGCGGGGTCCTACCTACAATGAGCAGTTCTTC; CDR3: CASSQERGPTYNEQFF; D: TRBD2; V: TRBV10-1; J: TRBJ2-1; size: once
DNA: TGCGCCAGCAGCCCCGGGATGGCCAGGGGTTTATCTGGGGCCAACGTCCTGACTTTC; CDR3: CASSPGMARGLSGANVLTF; D: NA; V: TRBV5-1; J: TRBJ2-6; size: NA
DNA: TGCGCCAGCAGCTTGTTAGGGACAGGGGATTCCTACGAGCAGTACTTC; CDR3: CASSLLGTGDSYEQYF; D: TRBD1; V: TRBV5-1; J: TRBJ2-7; size: NA
DNA: TGTGCCAGCAGCGGGGTCCTATTCTACGAGCAGTACTTC; CDR3: CASSGVLFYEQYF; D: NA; V: TRBV7-2; J: TRBJ2-7; size: few
DNA: TGTGCCAGCTCACTCGTGACAGTGGGCGGAAAGAACACTGAAGCTTTCTTT; CDR3: CASSLVTVGGKNTEAFF; D: NA; V: TRBV18; J: TRBJ1-1; size: once
DNA: TGTGCCAGCAGCGCTTACTCAGGGGGCGCGGGCAATCAGCCCCAGCATTTT; CDR3: CASSAYSGGAGNQPQHF; D: TRBD1; V: TRBV5-6; J: TRBJ1-5; size: NA
DNA: TGTGCCAGCTCGCCCGGCCTTGACAGACAGAAAGGAGCCGGGGAGCTGTTTTTT; CDR3: CASSPGLDRQKGAGELFF; D: NA; V: TRBV18; J: TRBJ2-2; size: NA
DNA: TGTGCCAGCAGCGAAACTGTCCGGAACACTGAAGCTTTCTTT; CDR3: CASSETVRNTEAFF; D: NA; V: TRBV14; J: TRBJ1-1; size: NA
DNA: TGTGCCACATTTAGCGGGGGGGCCTCTCAAGAGACCCAGTACTTC; CDR3: CATFSGGASQETQYF; D: TRBD2; V: TRBV5-4; J: TRBJ2-5; size: NA
DNA: TGCGCCAGCAGCTTGGCTGTCAGTCCGAACGAGCAGTACTTC; CDR3: CASSLAVSPNEQYF; D: NA; V: TRBV5-1; J: TRBJ2-7; size: NA
DNA: TGTGCCAGCAAGGGGAGTCCAGATACGCAGTATTTT; CDR3: CASKGSPDTQYF; D: NA; V: TRBV6-5; J: TRBJ2-3; size: NA
DNA: TGTGCCAGTAGTATAGGAGGGCTCCGCACAGATACGCAGTATTTT; CDR3: CASSIGGLRTDTQYF; D: NA; V: TRBV19; J: TRBJ2-3; size: NA
DNA: TGTGCCAGCAGCCCTAACCGACAGTATACGCAGTATTTT; CDR3: CASSPNRQYTQYF; D: NA; V: TRBV7-8; J: TRBJ2-3; size: NA
DNA: TGTGCCAGCAGCTTAGAACTGGGCCGCTCCTACAATGAGCAGTTCTTC; CDR3: CASSLELGRSYNEQFF; D: NA; V: TRBV11-2; J: TRBJ2-1; size: NA
DNA: TGTGCCAGTAGTCTGACAGGGTCCGATGAAAAACTGTTTTTT; CDR3: CASSLTGSDEKLFF; D: TRBD1; V: TRBV19; J: TRBJ1-4; size: NA
DNA: TGCGCCAGCAGCCCTTTAGCGACTAGCGGGGGTGCCGGCGCCAAAAACATTCAGTACTTC; CDR3: CASSPLATSGGAGAKNIQYF; D: TRBD2; V: TRBV5-1; J: TRBJ2-4; size: once
DNA: TGCGCCAGCAGCCAGGGGGGACAGGGGGCTCGTGGAGCTTTCTTT; CDR3: CASSQGGQGARGAFF; D: TRBD1; V: TRBV4-3; J: TRBJ1-1; size: NA
DNA: TGTGCCAGCAACTTCGACGGACTGCTAAGGGAGACCCAGTACTTC; CDR3: CASNFDGLLRETQYF; D: NA; V: TRBV11-2; J: TRBJ2-5; size: NA
DNA: TGTGCCAGCAGTTACTCGAATTTGGGAAGACGGCATTTT; CDR3: CASSYSNLGRRHF; D: NA; V: TRBV6-5; J: TRBJ1-5; size: NA
DNA: TGTGCCATCAGTGAGTCGACAGGGCTATCAGAAAAACTGTTTTTT; CDR3: CAISESTGLSEKLFF; D: TRBD1; V: TRBV10-3; J: TRBJ1-4; size: once
DNA: TGTGCCAGCAACCAAGCGGGGGGGCCTGAGAATGAGCAGTTCTTC; CDR3: CASNQAGGPENEQFF; D: TRBD2; V: TRBV11-2; J: TRBJ2-1; size: NA
DNA: TGTGCTAGCACTGGGTACTATCATTCCACCGGGGAGCTGTTTTTT; CDR3: CASTGYYHSTGELFF; D: NA; V: TRBV28; J: TRBJ2-2; size: NA
DNA: TGCAGCGTCTCTTCCGGACGGGACTACGAGCAGTACTTC; CDR3: CSVSSGRDYEQYF; D: NA; V: TRBV29-1; J: TRBJ2-7; size: once
DNA: TGTGCCAGCAGCTTCTGCGCTCCCCAGAAGTACTTC; CDR3: CASSFCAPQKYF; D: NA; V: TRBV5-6; J: TRBJ2-7; size: many
DNA: TGCGCCAGCAGCTCAGCTAGCGGGAGGGCCGGGAACATTCAGTACTTC; CDR3: CASSSASGRAGNIQYF; D: TRBD2; V: TRBV5-1; J: TRBJ2-4; size: NA
DNA: TGTGCCAGCAGTGATGAACTCAGGGGGCGCGGCTATGGCTACACCTTC; CDR3: CASSDELRGRGYGYTF; D: TRBD1; V: TRBV6-1; J: TRBJ1-2; size: NA
DNA: TGCGCCAGCAGTTGGCAGCGGTCCGGGGAGCTGTTTTTT; CDR3: CASSWQRSGELFF; D: NA; V: TRBV10-1; J: TRBJ2-2; size: many
DNA: TGTGCCAGCAGCTGGGGCTACAATGAGCAGTTCTTC; CDR3: CASSWGYNEQFF; D: NA; V: TRBV11-2; J: TRBJ2-1; size: NA
DNA: TGTGCCTGGAGTGTAGGACCCATAAGTGGCGAAAAACTGTTTTTT; CDR3: CAWSVGPISGEKLFF; D: NA; V: TRBV30; J: TRBJ1-4; size: NA
DNA: TGTGCCAGCAGTGTTGACGGATCGAGGAATGAGCAGTTCTTC; CDR3: CASSVDGSRNEQFF; D: NA; V: TRBV6-1; J: TRBJ2-1; size: NA
DNA: TGTGCCAGCAGTGGTCCCCCGTACGGGCAAAATGAGCAGTTCTTC; CDR3: CASSGPPYGQNEQFF; D: NA; V: TRBV2; J: TRBJ2-1; size: NA
DNA: TGCAGCGTTGAAGATGGTAGGGGCAATCAGCCCCAGCATTTT; CDR3: CSVEDGRGNQPQHF; D: NA; V: TRBV29-1; J: TRBJ1-5; size: NA
DNA: TGTGCCAGCAGCGTAGATCCAGGTGGGGCCTACGAGCAGTACTTC; CDR3: CASSVDPGGAYEQYF; D: NA; V: TRBV9; J: TRBJ2-7; size: few
DNA: TGTGCCAGCAGTGAAAGTGGGTTAAGCTATGGCTACACCTTC; CDR3: CASSESGLSYGYTF; D: NA; V: TRBV2; J: TRBJ1-2; size: NA